The 18 T cell receptor beta chains listed next were all sequenced from one sample in a study of regulatory T cells in long-lasting Graves disease. Library construction for TCR beta used iRepertoire HTBI primers and Arm-PCR of CDR3 regions. One entry per CDR3 protein results from TCRdb running MiXCR on the multiplex PCR reads. The data show around 460,000 distinct CDR3 sequences, 20% to 25% seen once. Specified time point: persistent/refractory GD, antithyroid drugs over 5 years with positive TRAb. Researchers made the TCR library from RNA that was extracted from PBMCs. The sample consisted of peripheral blood mononuclear cells (PBMCs), taken when the disease was refractory, from a patient treated with antithyroid drugs. These receptors were collected from a female donor with Graves disease.

On this clonotype: Being one base from a much bigger clone, this may be a read error. This chain uses TRBV20-1 with TRBJ2-7; TRBD2 aligns across 11 bases. The V gene's germline CDR1 is DFQATT and CDR2 SNEGSKA (reference sequence). The CDR3 totals 14 residues. The CDR3 protein is CSALSGTSGYGQYF. The CDR3, as DNA: TGCAGTGCTCTTTCTGGGACTAGCGGATACGGGCAGTACTTC.

This clonotype has a count of ten or more. The junction shows a germline mismatch at one end, possibly a read error. This chain joins TRBV2 and TRBJ1-2, with D unresolved. The germline V gene has CDR1 SNHLY and CDR2 FYNNEI. CDR3 length: 16 residues. CDR3 DNA sequence: TGCGCCCTAACCAGAGCGCCGAATACCGAGGGCTATGGCTACACCTTC. Protein product: CALTRAPNTEGYGYTF.

This clonotype was recorded many times. V and J are TRBV11-2 and TRBJ2-5; TRBD1 aligns across 8 bases. The germline gives CDR1 SGHAT, CDR2 FQNNGV. Germline trimming cut 3 bases from V and 3 bases from J; bases unmatched to any gene: 3. This CDR3 is built from 14 residues. This CDR3 reads CASSLGQVKETQYF. The CDR3 DNA is TGTGCCAGCAGCTTGGGACAGGTGAAAGAGACCCAGTACTTC. Variable domain in full (rest from reference TRBV11-2 and TRBJ2-5): EAGVAQSPRYKIIEKRQSVAFWCNPISGHATLYWYQQILGQGPKLLIQFQNNGVVDDSQLPKDRFSAERLKGVDSTLKIQPAKLEDSAVYLCASSLGQVKETQYFGPGTRLLVL.

This clonotype was recorded many times. The genes are TRBV28 and TRBJ2-2; the D gene is possibly TRBD1 (5 bases). V was shortened by 6 bases and J by 5 bases, with 19 bases between the two germline ends. This CDR3 has 16 amino acids. The germline gives CDR1 MDHEN, CDR2 SYDVKM. CDR3 sequence: CASRSNGAFGTGELFF. As DNA, the CDR3 is TGTGCCAGCAGATCCAATGGGGCATTCGGAACCGGGGAGCTGTTTTTT.

This clonotype was observed many times. The chain has TRBV29-1 and TRBJ2-5; TRBD2 is a possible D gene (5 bases). CDR3 size: 12 residues. The germline gives CDR1 SQVTM, CDR2 ANQGSEA. Between the trimmed V and J ends, which lost 4 bases and 5 bases, there was a span of 11 bases. Here the CDR3 DNA reads TGCAGCGTTGTGAGGGTCCACGAGACCCAGTACTTC. Translating it yields CSVVRVHETQYF.

This clonotype was seen repeatedly, ten times or more. The V call is TRBV6-1, the J call TRBJ1-1, with D perhaps TRBD1 (5 bases). Germline assignment: CDR1 MNHNS and CDR2 SASEGT. The CDR3 is 15 amino acids. Between the trimmed V and J ends, which lost 0 bases and 5 bases, there was a span of 13 bases. The CDR3 sequence: CASSEAMGVPTEAFF. CDR3 sequence (DNA): TGTGCCAGCAGTGAAGCCATGGGGGTTCCGACTGAAGCTTTCTTT.

In this sample, this clonotype turned up many times. This chain uses TRBV28 with TRBJ2-7; 10 bases align to TRBD1. Germline loops: CDR1 MDHEN, CDR2 SYDVKM. CDR3 size: 15 residues. V shed 5 bases and J 5 bases; nucleotides not matched to a gene: 9. The CDR3 sequence: CASSPGDRGIHEQYF. DNA for the CDR3: TGTGCCAGCAGTCCCGGGGACAGGGGTATCCACGAGCAGTACTTC.

In its sample, this clonotype was seen a few times. The chain employs TRBV6-9 and TRBJ2-2; possible D gene TRBD1, 5 bases. Germline V lookup: CDR1 MNHGY, CDR2 SVAAGI. Trimming took off 2 bases at V and 5 bases at J, with 12 bases between the two ends. CDR3 size: 15 residues. This CDR3 is CASSYRNQGTGELFF. CDR3 sequence (DNA): TGTGCCAGCAGTTATCGAAATCAGGGTACCGGGGAGCTGTTTTTT.

At least ten counts were recorded for this clonotype. The chain couples TRBV28 to TRBJ1-2, with D hard to call. CDR1 and CDR2 (germline): MDHEN, SYDVKM. Trimming left V 2 bases short and J 10 bases short, with 14 bases between. The CDR3 totals 13 residues. The CDR3 DNA reads as TGTGCCAGCAGTTTAGACTCTTTTTGGGACTACACCTTC. Translation gives CASSLDSFWDYTF.

Comment on this clonotype: Possible read error: a much larger clone is one base away. The V gene is TRBV27, the J gene TRBJ1-2; D remains ambiguous. The CDR3 spans 10 residues. The V gene's germline CDR1 is MNHEY and CDR2 SMNVEV (reference sequence). The CDR3 coding sequence is TGTGCCAGCTATAGTAATGGCTGCACCTTC. Residues: CASYSNGCTF.

This clonotype was seen a handful of times. The chain couples TRBV29-1 to TRBJ1-2; D remains unclear. In germline, CDR1 is SQVTM, CDR2 ANQGSEA. Trimming cost V 6 bases and J 2 bases, with 13 bases left between them. This CDR3 has 13 residues. The CDR3 here is CSVPGEKNYGYTF. As DNA, the CDR3 is TGCAGCGTGCCCGGGGAGAAGAACTATGGCTACACCTTC.

This clonotype was seen more than once but under ten times. The rearrangement joins TRBV6-5 to TRBJ1-2; D is uncertain. Germline CDR1 MNHEY, CDR2 SVGAGI. Deletions cut 0 bases from V and 0 bases from J, with 5 bases between. The CDR3 spans 14 residues. CDR3 nucleotides: TGTGCCAGCAGTTACTCGGAGTCTAACTATGGCTACACCTTC. As protein: CASSYSESNYGYTF.

This clonotype was seen more than once but under ten times. A clone one base away is much larger, so this may be a read error. This chain joins TRBV28 and TRBJ1-2; TRBD1 agrees at 9 bases. Germline CDR1 MDHEN, CDR2 SYDVKM. Trimming cost V 4 bases and J 6 bases; bases outside gene matches: 6. This CDR3 is 14 amino acids long. The CDR3 here is CASSSRTGENGYTF. Written as DNA, the CDR3 is TGTGCCAGCAGTTCCCGGACAGGGGAGAATGGCTACACCTTC.

The chain combines TRBV5-1 with TRBJ2-5; the D call may be TRBD1 or TRBD2 (5 bases each). The CDR3 runs to 13 residues. V was clipped by 8 bases and J by 5 bases, with 16 bases between them. Germline lookup yields CDR1 SGHRS and CDR2 YFSETQ. In DNA, the CDR3 is TGCGCCAGTACTAGGGGCGACGGGGAGACCCAGTACTTC. It yields the protein CASTRGDGETQYF.

The chain links TRBV28 to TRBJ2-7, with D hard to call. Between the trimmed V and J ends, which lost 5 bases and 3 bases, there was a span of 14 bases. Germline CDR1 and CDR2: MDHEN and SYDVKM. The CDR3 contains 14 residues. This CDR3 reads CASSPGPDGYEQYF. DNA of the CDR3: TGTGCCAGCAGTCCCGGGCCCGACGGCTACGAGCAGTACTTC.

This clonotype occurred many times. V usage is TRBV15 and J usage is TRBJ1-4, with 10 bases fitting TRBD1. J lost 6 bases, V lost 3 bases, and 4 bases had no gene match. CDR3 length: 15 amino acids. The V gene's germline CDR1 is LNHNV and CDR2 YYDKDF (reference sequence). The CDR3 protein is CATSSPGTGDEKLFF. CDR3 in DNA: TGTGCCACCAGCAGTCCAGGGACAGGGGATGAAAAACTGTTTTTT.

With respect to this clonotype: One junction end does not reproduce the germline sequence, and a read error may be involved. V gene TRBV5-5 combines with J gene TRBJ2-2, with D possibly TRBD1 on 7 matching bases. The CDR3 runs to 17 residues. Looked up from germline, CDR1 is SGHKS and CDR2 is YYEKEE (reference sequence). The CDR3 sequence is CTSSLAGGPTGRGELFF. In DNA, the CDR3 is TGTACCAGCAGCTTGGCCGGGGGACCGACAGGGCGCGGGGAGCTGTTTTTT.

CDR3 in amino acids: CASSQVMRETQYF. Written as DNA, the CDR3 is TGCGCCAGCAGCCAAGTTATGAGGGAGACCCAGTACTTC. The chain is built from TRBV4-1 and TRBJ2-5; D not resolved. The germline V gene encodes CDR1 MGHRA and CDR2 YSYEKL. This CDR3 is 13 amino acids long. The V end was cut by 1 base, the J end by 5 bases, with 8 bases between.